Presented here are 18 T cell receptor beta chains from one specimen sequenced in a study of blood T cell repertoires in COVID-19. TCRdb's table, derived via immunoSEQ multiplex PCR, lists solely in-frame clones and lacks some. Among 150,000 or so clones listed, around 89% were seen once. Input material: peripheral blood. Source of these receptors: a man aged 55 to 69 with COVID-19, enrolled during active disease.

The J gene is TRBJ1-3, the V gene TRBV27, with D possibly being TRBD1 (6 bases). Germline loops: CDR1 MNHEY, CDR2 SMNVEV (reference sequence). Trimming removed 1 base from V and 3 bases from J, with 13 bases in between. The CDR3 has 16 residues. Written as DNA, the CDR3 is TGTGCCAGCAGTTTATATCCAGGGGTTGGTGGAAACACCATATATTTT. This encodes CASSLYPGVGGNTIYF.

The V and J genes are TRBV4-1 and TRBJ2-4, with D possibly matching TRBD1 (6 bases). Germline CDR1 reads MGHRA; CDR2 reads YSYEKL. Trimming took 4 bases from V and 9 from J, leaving 10 bases between them. This CDR3 is built from 12 residues. As DNA, the CDR3 is TGCGCCAGCAGCCCTGGGGGCGGCATTCAGTACTTC. Residues: CASSPGGGIQYF.

This chain uses TRBV5-1 with TRBJ2-2; 7 bases match TRBD2. Trimming took 4 bases from V and 0 from J; bases not matched to a gene: 6. The CDR3 extends over 16 amino acids. Germline CDR1 reads SGHRS; CDR2 reads YFSETQ. CDR3 loop: CASSSSLAANTGELFF. The CDR3 DNA sequence: TGCGCCAGCAGCAGCTCCCTAGCGGCGAACACCGGGGAGCTGTTTTTT.

CDR3 region: CASSEPLAGPRVSPYNEQFF. CDR3 sequence (DNA): TGTGCCAGCAGTGAACCCCTAGCGGGGCCCCGAGTTAGTCCGTACAATGAGCAGTTCTTC. J is TRBJ2-1 and V is TRBV2, with 9 bases that match TRBD2. Germline V gene data show CDR1 as SNHLY and CDR2 as FYNNEI. Trimming removed 2 bases from V and 4 bases from J; junction bases left unmatched: 18. This CDR3 spans 20 amino acids.

J is TRBJ2-3 and V is TRBV3-1 (or the pseudogene TRBV3-2), with D possibly being TRBD2 (6 bases). The V gene lost 4 bases and the J gene lost 0 bases, with 11 bases spanning the gap. Germline V gene sequence: CDR1 LGHDT, CDR2 YNNKEL (reference sequence). CDR3 length: 15 residues. The CDR3 is CASSLRSGSTDTQYF. The CDR3 bases are TGTGCCAGCAGCCTACGAAGCGGGAGCACAGATACGCAGTATTTT.

The V call is TRBV19, the J call TRBJ1-3; D is perhaps TRBD1 (5 bases). The CDR3 spans 14 residues. Trimming took off 6 bases at V and 2 bases at J, with 11 bases between the two ends. The germline V gene has CDR1 LNHDA and CDR2 SQIVND (reference sequence). CDR3 sequence (DNA): TGTGCCAGTAGAGTACAGGTTACTGGAAACACCATATATTTT. It translates to CASRVQVTGNTIYF. Using reference TRBV19 and TRBJ1-3 for the parts outside the CDR3, the full variable domain is DGGITQSPKYLFRKEGQNVTLSCEQNLNHDAMYWYRQDPGQGLRLIYYSQIVNDFQKGDIAEGYSVSREKKESFPLTVTSAQKNPTAFYLCASRVQVTGNTIYFGEGSWLTVV.

The sample holds a few counts of this clone. J is TRBJ1-2 and V is TRBV6-2 or TRBV6-3; D is possibly TRBD1 (5 bases). The CDR3 extends over 14 amino acids. The germline V gene has CDR1 MNHEY and CDR2 SVGEGT. Trimming removed 2 bases at V and 8 bases at J, with 15 bases between. For the CDR3, the DNA is TGTGCCAGCAGTTACCCTGGGGCCCTCGCCGGCTACACCTTC. It specifies CASSYPGALAGYTF.

This clone was seen more than once but under ten times. The J gene is TRBJ1-2, the V gene TRBV6-5; the D gene is possibly TRBD1 (5 bases). The CDR3 length is 15 residues. V shed 1 base and J shed 6 bases, with 15 bases lying between them. The germline V gene encodes CDR1 MNHEY and CDR2 SVGAGI. The CDR3 loop is CASSYYTGAEDGYTF. The CDR3 nucleotides are TGTGCCAGCAGTTACTACACAGGAGCCGAAGATGGCTACACCTTC.

This sequence joins TRBV27 and TRBJ2-3; D unresolved. The CDR3 covers 21 residues. The germline V gene encodes CDR1 MNHEY and CDR2 SMNVEV (reference sequence). The V gene lost 3 bases and the J gene lost 0 bases, with 28 bases spanning the gap. The chain's CDR3 is CASSFRAPSTHLTSSTDTQYF. DNA for the CDR3: TGTGCCAGCAGTTTCCGTGCACCCTCGACTCACCTTACCTCTAGCACAGATACGCAGTATTTT.

This clone has only a few counts. V is TRBV19 and J is TRBJ1-5; perhaps TRBD1 as D (5 bases). The germline gives CDR1 LNHDA, CDR2 SQIVND (reference sequence). V lost 5 bases, J lost 11 bases, and 22 bases lay in between. This CDR3 contains 15 residues. CDR3 sequence reads: CASSLQGSGGRAQHF. The CDR3 nucleotides read TGTGCCAGTAGTCTCCAAGGCTCCGGGGGGAGGGCCCAGCATTTT.

J is TRBJ1-2 and V is TRBV6-2 or TRBV6-3; D gene uncertain. Germline V gene sequence: CDR1 MNHEY, CDR2 SVGEGT. V shed 6 bases and J shed 3 bases, with 8 bases lying between them. This CDR3 is built from 12 residues. The CDR3 bases are TGTGCCAGCAGCCTTCCGGACTATGGCTACACCTTC. As protein: CASSLPDYGYTF.

CDR3 residues: CASSYSSKSALNYGYTF. The CDR3 DNA sequence: TGTGCCAGCAGTTACTCTTCTAAATCTGCCCTGAACTATGGCTACACCTTC. The rearrangement uses TRBV6-2 or TRBV6-3 and TRBJ1-2; no clear D gene. V was trimmed by 0 bases and J by 2 bases, leaving 16 bases between them. The length of the CDR3 is 17 residues. The germline V gene encodes CDR1 MNHEY and CDR2 SVGEGT.

This rearrangement joins TRBV7-3 to TRBJ2-3; D is possibly TRBD1 (6 bases). Trimming pared 4 bases from V and 0 bases from J, leaving 8 bases between. CDR3 length equals 14 residues. CDR1 SGHTA and CDR2 FQGTGA come from the germline V gene. CDR3 loop: CASSSQGSTDTQYF. CDR3 coding DNA: TGTGCCAGCAGCTCTCAGGGGAGCACAGATACGCAGTATTTT.

This sequence joins TRBV30 and TRBJ2-5; D perhaps matches TRBD2 (6 bases). Germline loops: CDR1 GTSNPN, CDR2 SVGIG (reference sequence). This CDR3 is built from 15 residues. V gave up 5 bases and J gave up 2 bases, with 18 bases separating them. CDR3 DNA: TGTGCCTGGTCCTACTCCGGGGGTGGGCAAGAGACCCAGTACTTC. It specifies CAWSYSGGGQETQYF.

The genes are TRBV19 and TRBJ1-4; 8 nucleotides align to TRBD1. V lost 6 bases and J lost 0; bases outside the gene matches: 18. The germline V gene has CDR1 LNHDA and CDR2 SQIVND (reference sequence). The CDR3 sequence is 20 residues long. The chain's CDR3 is CASRRWGTGGSVATNEKLFF. The CDR3 DNA sequence: TGTGCCAGTAGAAGGTGGGGAACAGGGGGTAGTGTTGCAACTAATGAAAAACTGTTTTTT.

This clone has more than one count but fewer than ten. The V gene is TRBV3-1 (or the pseudogene TRBV3-2), the J gene TRBJ2-5; tentatively, D is TRBD2 (6 bases). V was pared by 6 bases and J by 5 bases, with 19 bases between. CDR3 size: 15 residues. Germline V gene data show CDR1 as LGHDT and CDR2 as YNNKEL (reference sequence). The CDR3 DNA is TGTGCCAGCAGTCGGCTGCAGGGTGGGGGGGAGACCCAGTACTTC. Translating gives CASSRLQGGGETQYF.

This chain uses TRBV4-2 with TRBJ1-2; 7 bases are shared with TRBD1. V shed 3 bases, J shed 2 bases, and the junction held 15 bases outside the gene matches. Germline CDR1 LGHNA, CDR2 YNFKEQ. The CDR3 is 18 amino acids. The CDR3 coding sequence is TGTGCCAGCAGCCAGATCCGTCCCTTACAGGGGTCCAACTATGGCTACACCTTC. Amino acids: CASSQIRPLQGSNYGYTF.

The V gene is TRBV3-1 (or the pseudogene TRBV3-2), the J gene TRBJ2-1; 10 nucleotides line up with TRBD2. The CDR3 runs to 16 residues. The ends lost 4 bases at V and 6 bases at J; junction bases unmatched: 9. Germline CDR1 and CDR2: LGHDT and YNNKEL (reference sequence). The CDR3 nucleotides are TGTGCCAGCAGCCGCAGAACTAGCGGGGCCTCCAATGAGCAGTTCTTC. This translates into CASSRRTSGASNEQFF.